The 32 T cell receptor beta chains presented below share a single source sample, sequenced in a study of lymphopenia after photon versus proton radiotherapy. The table came from immunoSEQ multiplex PCR; TCRdb's copy has only in-frame clones and leaves some out. Of roughly 15,000 clones in the sample, over 65% were seen once. The source was peripheral blood, collected from a patient treated with photon-based radiotherapy. The receptors come from a middle-aged man with gastric cancer.

This clone was recorded only once. V is TRBV2 and J is TRBJ2-7; D is unclear. CDR3 size: 13 residues. Germline CDR1 reads SNHLY; CDR2 reads FYNNEI. Trimming removed 6 bases at V and 6 bases at J, with 15 bases between. The CDR3 region has the DNA TGTGCCAGCAGCTTCTTTCTAGAGGCCGAGCAGTACTTC. Amino acids: CASSFFLEAEQYF.

The rearrangement links TRBV6-1 to TRBJ2-3, with D uncertain. Between the trimmed V and J ends, which lost 6 bases and 6 bases, there was a span of 13 bases. Germline assignment: CDR1 MNHNS and CDR2 SASEGT. This CDR3 spans 13 amino acids. The DNA for the CDR3 is TGTGCCAGCAGCTTCGGACGGGTGGATACGCAGTATTTT. Its protein is CASSFGRVDTQYF.

V gene TRBV5-1 combines with J gene TRBJ1-2; D perhaps matches TRBD1 (5 bases). Germline V CDR1 and CDR2: SGHRS, YFSETQ. The CDR3 spans 14 residues. The V and J ends lost 1 base and 3 bases respectively, with 10 bases between them. The CDR3 loop is CASSLRDGHYGYTF. The CDR3 DNA sequence: TGCGCCAGCAGCTTGCGGGACGGCCACTATGGCTACACCTTC.

This chain joins TRBV2 and TRBJ2-7; a weak D match, TRBD2 (6 bases). Trimming removed 7 bases from V and 5 bases from J, with 18 bases in between. The CDR3 loop spans 14 amino acids. Looked up from germline, CDR1 is SNHLY and CDR2 is FYNNEI. This chain's CDR3 is CASKRGRGEDEQYV. CDR3 in DNA: TGTGCCAGCAAAAGGGGTAGAGGGGAGGACGAGCAGTACGTC.

The gene calls are TRBV4-1 and TRBJ1-5; D is undetermined. Germline CDR1 and CDR2: MGHRA and YSYEKL. The CDR3 sequence is 14 residues long. Trimming left V 1 base short and J 7 bases short, with 11 bases between. The CDR3 region is CASSQGTKWQPQHF. CDR3 bases: TGCGCCAGCAGCCAAGGGACTAAATGGCAGCCCCAGCATTTT.

This chain links TRBV7-9 with TRBJ2-5; perhaps TRBD2 as D (5 bases). Germline loops: CDR1 SEHNR, CDR2 FQNEAQ (reference sequence). Trimming cost V 6 bases and J 2 bases, with 13 bases left between them. The CDR3 is 14 residues long. The CDR3 loop is CASSKGGLQETQYF. The CDR3 bases are TGTGCCAGCAGTAAAGGAGGATTACAAGAGACCCAGTACTTC.

The chain has TRBV4-3 and TRBJ1-6; D is uncertain. The germline V gene has CDR1 LGHNA and CDR2 YSLEER. The CDR3 consists of 14 residues. V gave up 1 base and J gave up 5 bases, with 6 bases separating them. The CDR3 spells CASSQVGNNSPLHF. CDR3 bases: TGCGCCAGCAGCCAAGTTGGTAATAATTCACCCCTCCACTTT.

The chain links TRBV19 to TRBJ2-6, with 8 bases matching TRBD1. The V and J ends lost 4 bases and 0 bases, in that order; junction bases with no gene match: 8. In germline, CDR1 is LNHDA, CDR2 SQIVND (reference sequence). There are 18 residues in the CDR3. The CDR3 sequence: CASSRGRGRVSGANVLTF. For the CDR3, the DNA is TGTGCCAGTAGTAGGGGCAGGGGGCGGGTCTCTGGGGCCAACGTCCTGACTTTC.

As DNA, the CDR3 is TGTGCCAGCAGTGAAGGGACAGGGGTTTGGGGCTACACCTTC. Protein sequence: CASSEGTGVWGYTF. The chain carries TRBV6-1 and TRBJ1-2; 9 positions agree with TRBD1. Germline values: CDR1 MNHNS, CDR2 SASEGT. The CDR3 is made up of 14 amino acids. V shed 1 base, J shed 8 bases, and the junction held 5 bases outside the gene matches.

This clone was observed a handful of times. The chain has TRBV5-1 and TRBJ2-7; D might be TRBD1 or TRBD2, each matching 5 bases. Germline V gene sequence: CDR1 SGHRS, CDR2 YFSETQ. Trimming left V 4 bases short and J 6 bases short, with 14 bases between. CDR3 length equals 13 residues. The CDR3 here is CASSPEPGTEQYF. CDR3 nucleotides: TGCGCCAGCAGCCCAGAACCAGGGACCGAGCAGTACTTC.

This clone was seen once. CDR3 sequence reads: CASSLRGNNSPLHF. The CDR3 DNA is TGTGCCAGCAGCTTACGAGGGAATAATTCACCCCTCCACTTT. The chain employs TRBV7-8 and TRBJ1-6; D not resolved. V lost 2 bases, J lost 5 bases, and 7 bases lay in between. There are 14 residues in the CDR3. Germline values: CDR1 SGHVS, CDR2 FQNEAQ.

The chain couples TRBV18 to TRBJ1-1; D uncertain. Trimming stripped 2 bases from V and 1 base from J, with 5 bases between. Germline-derived CDR1 and CDR2 are KGHSH and LQKENI. The CDR3 consists of 13 residues. The CDR3 nucleotides read TGTGCCAGCTCACCATGGACGAACACTGAAGCTTTCTTT. Amino acid sequence: CASSPWTNTEAFF.

The V gene is TRBV5-4, the J gene TRBJ2-2; TRBD1 matches 8 bases. Germline V gene lookup returns CDR1 SGHNT and CDR2 YYREEE (reference sequence). J gave up 6 bases and V 5 bases, and 6 bases lay outside the gene matches. The CDR3 is made up of 14 amino acids. The CDR3 sequence is CASSFDRGAGELFF. CDR3 bases: TGTGCCAGCAGTTTTGACAGGGGAGCCGGGGAGCTGTTTTTT.

The table lists this clone with a count of one. The chain is built from TRBV5-6 and TRBJ1-4; 7 nucleotides match TRBD1. Germline assignment: CDR1 SGHDT and CDR2 YYEEEE. The CDR3 has 15 residues. J gave up 8 bases and V 0 bases, and 7 bases lay outside the gene matches. The CDR3 nucleotides are TGTGCCAGCAGCTTGGCCAGGGGGTACGAAGAAAAACTGTTTTTT. It yields the protein CASSLARGYEEKLFF.

CDR3 loop: CASSESWAGNTIYF. In DNA form, the CDR3 reads TGTGCCAGCAGTGAATCTTGGGCCGGAAACACCATATATTTT. V gene TRBV6-1 combines with J gene TRBJ1-3; D is uncertain. The ends were cut back, 2 bases at V and 4 bases at J, with 9 bases in the middle. CDR1 MNHNS and CDR2 SASEGT come from the germline V gene. The CDR3 runs 14 residues.

The chain carries TRBV5-1 and TRBJ1-5; D gene ambiguous. V lost 4 bases, J lost 4 bases, and 9 bases lay in between. The germline CDR1 and CDR2 sequences are SGHRS and YFSETQ. The CDR3 extends over 13 amino acids. CDR3 amino acids: CASSIDRNQPQHF. The CDR3 DNA sequence: TGCGCCAGCAGCATCGACCGAAATCAGCCCCAGCATTTT.

The chain uses TRBV27 and TRBJ1-2, with D unclear. The germline CDR1 and CDR2 sequences are MNHEY and SMNVEV (reference sequence). The CDR3 is 15 residues long. The V gene lost 5 bases and the J gene lost 1 base, with 14 bases spanning the gap. CDR3 sequence reads: CASSPPGLLNYGYTF. CDR3 DNA sequence: TGTGCCAGCAGTCCCCCCGGACTGCTTAACTATGGCTACACCTTC.

The rearrangement links TRBV4-2 to TRBJ2-3; TRBD1 is a possible D gene (5 bases). Germline V gene data show CDR1 as LGHNA and CDR2 as YNFKEQ. The V and J ends lost 5 bases and 1 base respectively, with 19 bases between them. This CDR3 has 17 residues. CDR3 nucleotides: TGTGCCAGCAGCTGGGGCGATAACGACGGTCGCACAGATACGCAGTATTTT. As protein: CASSWGDNDGRTDTQYF.

This clone was detected a few times. The chain couples TRBV19 to TRBJ1-1, with TRBD1 as a possible D gene (6 bases). V lost 7 bases and J lost 7, with 16 bases in between. Germline assignment: CDR1 LNHDA and CDR2 SQIVND (reference sequence). This CDR3 is built from 13 residues. Written as DNA, the CDR3 is TGTGCCAGTACCAGACAGGCAGGGATTGAAGCTTTCTTT. Protein sequence: CASTRQAGIEAFF.

The rearrangement links TRBV14 to TRBJ2-5, with D possibly TRBD2 on 6 matching bases. Between the trimmed V and J ends, which lost 1 base and 5 bases, there was a span of 11 bases. Germline lookup yields CDR1 SGHDN and CDR2 FVKESK. This CDR3 contains 14 residues. The CDR3, as DNA: TGTGCCAGCAGCCAAGGGGGCGCGGGGGAGACCCAGTACTTC. It yields the protein CASSQGGAGETQYF.

This clone has just a few counts. V and J are TRBV15 and TRBJ2-2; D unclear. The CDR3 is made up of 14 amino acids. Germline values: CDR1 LNHNV, CDR2 YYDKDF (reference sequence). The V gene lost 1 base and the J gene lost 5 bases, with 8 bases spanning the gap. This chain's CDR3 is CATSRVSGTGELFF. The CDR3 coding sequence is TGTGCCACCAGCAGAGTATCCGGGACCGGGGAGCTGTTTTTT. Full variable domain (missing parts from reference TRBV15 and TRBJ2-2): DAMVIQNPRYQVTQFGKPVTLSCSQTLNHNVMYWYQQKSSQAPKLLFHYYDKDFNNEADTPDNFQSRRPNTSFCFLDIRSPGLGDTAMYLCATSRVSGTGELFFGEGSRLTVL.

This chain connects TRBV20-1 to TRBJ2-5; no clear D. The CDR3 runs 10 residues. Germline-derived CDR1 and CDR2 are DFQATT and SNEGSKA (reference sequence). The V end lost 7 bases, the J end lost 5 bases, and 8 bases lay between the germline ends. CDR3 sequence reads: CSVRRETQYF. The CDR3 coding sequence is TGCAGTGTTCGAAGGGAGACCCAGTACTTC.

A few counts support this clone. This chain uses TRBV11-2 with TRBJ1-6; D unclear. The CDR3 covers 13 residues. Trimming cost V 0 bases and J 9 bases, with 6 bases left between them. Germline V gene data show CDR1 as SGHAT and CDR2 as FQNNGV. CDR3 sequence: CASSLDRISPLHF. CDR3 sequence (DNA): TGTGCCAGCAGCTTAGATCGTATTTCACCCCTCCACTTT.

This chain connects TRBV7-9 to TRBJ1-1; 11 bases fit TRBD1. The CDR3 spans 15 residues. The J segment lost 6 bases and the V segment lost 5 bases, leaving 8 bases of the junction unmatched. Germline V gene lookup returns CDR1 SEHNR and CDR2 FQNEAQ (reference sequence). Here the CDR3 reads CASSRRGQGAPEAFF. CDR3 bases: TGTGCCAGCAGCCGACGCGGACAGGGGGCCCCTGAAGCTTTCTTT.

V usage is TRBV10-3 and J usage is TRBJ1-2; the D gene is possibly TRBD1 (5 bases). CDR1 and CDR2 from the germline V gene are ENHRY and SYGVKD. The ends were cut back, 0 bases at V and 2 bases at J, with 7 bases in the middle. The CDR3 length is 14 residues. CDR3 nucleotide sequence: TGTGCCATCAGTGAGTCCTCAGGGAACTATGGCTACACCTTC. Its translation is CAISESSGNYGYTF.

This clone turned up a few times. The CDR3 DNA reads as TGTGCCAGCAGCTCCGGGACAGCCTATAATTCACCCCTCCACTTT. Its protein is CASSSGTAYNSPLHF. The chain is built from TRBV7-8 and TRBJ1-6, with TRBD1 matching 7 bases. This CDR3 spans 15 amino acids. Losses at the gene ends were 4 bases for V and 2 bases for J; bases not matched to a gene: 2. Germline V lookup: CDR1 SGHVS, CDR2 FQNEAQ.

The chain couples TRBV9 to TRBJ1-1, with 7 bases identical to TRBD1. Germline assignment: CDR1 SGDLS and CDR2 YYNGEE. The CDR3 sequence is 15 residues long. With 4 bases clipped from V and 3 bases from J, the junction kept 9 bases outside the gene matches. CDR3 sequence (DNA): TGTGCCAGCAGCCCGTGGGGGACAGAATACACTGAAGCTTTCTTT. Its translation is CASSPWGTEYTEAFF.

V usage is TRBV7-2 and J usage is TRBJ2-7; D tentatively reads TRBD1 or TRBD2 (5 bases each). Trimming pared 6 bases from V and 3 bases from J, leaving 12 bases between. Per germline, CDR1 SGHTA and CDR2 FQGNSA. This CDR3 spans 13 amino acids. The CDR3 here is CASRGRASYEQYF. The CDR3 coding sequence is TGTGCCAGCAGGGGGCGGGCAAGCTACGAGCAGTACTTC.

The rearrangement joins TRBV11-1 to TRBJ2-2; D call uncertain. Trimming shortened V by 3 bases and J by 4 bases, and 12 bases separated the two germline ends. This CDR3 has 15 amino acids. Germline lookup yields CDR1 SGHAT and CDR2 FQDESV (reference sequence). CDR3 region: CASSLTRVGTGELFF. CDR3 bases: TGTGCCAGCAGCTTGACTCGGGTCGGCACCGGGGAGCTGTTTTTT.

The chain uses TRBV9 and TRBJ2-1; D gene uncertain. The V gene lost 4 bases and the J gene lost 0 bases, with 11 bases spanning the gap. CDR1 is SGDLS and CDR2 is YYNGEE in the germline V gene. The CDR3 length is 15 residues. The CDR3 loop is CASSSLTTSYNEQFF. The CDR3 nucleotides are TGTGCCAGCAGCTCCCTGACAACCTCCTACAATGAGCAGTTCTTC.

This clone appeared a few times. The chain couples TRBV4-1 to TRBJ2-7; D is unresolved. The germline CDR1 and CDR2 sequences are MGHRA and YSYEKL. The CDR3 contains 14 residues. The V end was cut by 7 bases, the J end by 0 bases, with 13 bases between. The CDR3 loop reads CASTHLLSSYEQYF. CDR3 coding DNA: TGCGCCAGCACCCATTTACTTAGCTCCTACGAGCAGTACTTC.

The chain recombines TRBV7-6 with TRBJ2-3, with no clear D. Looked up from germline, CDR1 is SGHVS and CDR2 is FNYEAQ. The CDR3 length is 15 residues. V was shortened by 3 bases and J by 2 bases, with 12 bases between the two germline ends. The CDR3 DNA reads as TGTGCCAGCAGCTTGGGTCCAGTACCCACAGATACGCAGTATTTT. The encoded protein is CASSLGPVPTDTQYF.